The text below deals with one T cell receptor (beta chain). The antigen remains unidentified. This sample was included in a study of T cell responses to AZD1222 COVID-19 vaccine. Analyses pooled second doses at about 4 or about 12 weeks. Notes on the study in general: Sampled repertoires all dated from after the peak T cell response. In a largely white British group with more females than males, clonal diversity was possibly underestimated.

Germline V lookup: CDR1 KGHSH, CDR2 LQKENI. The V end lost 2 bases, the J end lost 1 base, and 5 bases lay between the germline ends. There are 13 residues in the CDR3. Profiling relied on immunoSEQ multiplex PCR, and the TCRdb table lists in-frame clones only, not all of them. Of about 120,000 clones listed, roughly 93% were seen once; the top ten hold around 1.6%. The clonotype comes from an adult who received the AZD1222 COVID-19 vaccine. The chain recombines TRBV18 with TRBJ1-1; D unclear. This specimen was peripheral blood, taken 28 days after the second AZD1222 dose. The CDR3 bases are TGTGCCAGCTCACCAGCAGGGAACACTGAAGCTTTCTTT. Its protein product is CASSPAGNTEAFF.